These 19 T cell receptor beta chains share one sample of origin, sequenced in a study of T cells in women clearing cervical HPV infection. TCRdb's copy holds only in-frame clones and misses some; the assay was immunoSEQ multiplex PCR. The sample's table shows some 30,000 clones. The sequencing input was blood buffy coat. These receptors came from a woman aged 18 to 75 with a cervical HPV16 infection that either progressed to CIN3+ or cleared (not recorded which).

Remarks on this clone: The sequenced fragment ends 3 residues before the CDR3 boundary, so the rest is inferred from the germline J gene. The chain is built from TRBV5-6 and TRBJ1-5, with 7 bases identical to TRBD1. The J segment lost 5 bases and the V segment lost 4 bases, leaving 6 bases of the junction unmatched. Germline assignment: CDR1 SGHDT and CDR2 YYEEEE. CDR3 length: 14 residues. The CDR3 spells CASSPRDSYQPQHF. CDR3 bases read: TGTGCCAGCAGCCCCCGGGACAGCTATCAGCCC.

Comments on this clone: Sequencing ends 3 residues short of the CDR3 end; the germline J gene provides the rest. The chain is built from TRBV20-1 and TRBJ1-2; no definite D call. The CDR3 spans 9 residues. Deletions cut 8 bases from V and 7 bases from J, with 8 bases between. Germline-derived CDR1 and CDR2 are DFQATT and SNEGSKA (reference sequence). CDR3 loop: CSPSGGYTF. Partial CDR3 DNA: TGCAGTCCTTCGGGTGGC.

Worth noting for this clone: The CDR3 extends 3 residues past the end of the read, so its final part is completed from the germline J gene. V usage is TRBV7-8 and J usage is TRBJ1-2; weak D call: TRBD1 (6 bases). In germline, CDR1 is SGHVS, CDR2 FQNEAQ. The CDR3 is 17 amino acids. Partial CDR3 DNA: TGTGCCAGCAGCTTAGGGGCCCAGGAGGGGGTAGTAAGAGGC. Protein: CASSLGAQEGVVRG. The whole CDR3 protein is CASSLGAQEGVVRGYTF. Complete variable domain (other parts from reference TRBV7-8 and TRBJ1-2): GAGVSQSPRYKVAKRGQDVALRCDPISGHVSLFWYQQALGQGPEFLTYFQNEAQLDKSGLPSDRFFAERPEGSVSTLKIQRTQQEDSAVYLCASSLGAQEGVVRGYTFGSGTRLTVV.

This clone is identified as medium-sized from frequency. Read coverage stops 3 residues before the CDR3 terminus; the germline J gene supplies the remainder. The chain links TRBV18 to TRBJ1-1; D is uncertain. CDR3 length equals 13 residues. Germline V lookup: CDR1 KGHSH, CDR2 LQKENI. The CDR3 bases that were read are TGTGCCAGCTCACCACCTATGGCACGCGAA. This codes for CASSPPMARE. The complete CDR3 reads CASSPPMAREAFF.

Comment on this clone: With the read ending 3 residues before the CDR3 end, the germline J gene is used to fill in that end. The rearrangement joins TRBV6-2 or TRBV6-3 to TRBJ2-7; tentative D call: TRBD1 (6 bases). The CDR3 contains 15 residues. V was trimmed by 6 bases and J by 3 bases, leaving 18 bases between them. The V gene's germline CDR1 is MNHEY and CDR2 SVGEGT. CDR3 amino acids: CASSLTGTHDYEQYF. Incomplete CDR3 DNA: TGTGCCAGCAGCCTAACCGGGACACACGACTACGAG.

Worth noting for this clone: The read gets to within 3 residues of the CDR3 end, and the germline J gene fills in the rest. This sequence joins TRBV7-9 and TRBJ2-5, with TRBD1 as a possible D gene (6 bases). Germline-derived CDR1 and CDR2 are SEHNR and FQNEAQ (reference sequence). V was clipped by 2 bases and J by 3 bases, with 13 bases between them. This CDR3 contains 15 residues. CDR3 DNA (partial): TGTGCCAGCAGCTTAATAGGGACATCGAAAGAGACC. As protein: CASSLIGTSKET. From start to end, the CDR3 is CASSLIGTSKETQYF.

CDR3 DNA, as far as it was read: TGTGCCAGCACCGACAGGGTCAATCAGCCC. It specifies CASTDRVNQP. Given in full, the CDR3 is CASTDRVNQPQHF. The chain employs TRBV12-3 or TRBV12-4 and TRBJ1-5, with 7 nucleotides matching TRBD1. Read sequence stops 3 residues before the CDR3 end, and the germline J gene provides the missing end. This CDR3 spans 13 amino acids. V shed 7 bases and J 3 bases; nucleotides not matched to a gene: 3.

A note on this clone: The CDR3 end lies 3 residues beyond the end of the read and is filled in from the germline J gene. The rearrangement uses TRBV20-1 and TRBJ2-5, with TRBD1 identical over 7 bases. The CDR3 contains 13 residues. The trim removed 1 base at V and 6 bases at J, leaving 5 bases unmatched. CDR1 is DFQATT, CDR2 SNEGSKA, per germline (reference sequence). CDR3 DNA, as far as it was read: TGCAGTGCTAGAGGACAGGGCCCGAAGACC. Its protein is CSARGQGPKT. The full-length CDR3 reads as CSARGQGPKTQYF.

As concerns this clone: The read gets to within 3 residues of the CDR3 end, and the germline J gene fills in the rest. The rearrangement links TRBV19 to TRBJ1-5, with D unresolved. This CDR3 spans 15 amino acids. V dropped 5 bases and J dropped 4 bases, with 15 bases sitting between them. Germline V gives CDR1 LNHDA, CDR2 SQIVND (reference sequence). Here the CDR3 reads CASSRSGHENQPQHF. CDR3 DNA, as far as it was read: TGTGCCAGTAGTCGGTCCGGTCATGAGAATCAGCCC.

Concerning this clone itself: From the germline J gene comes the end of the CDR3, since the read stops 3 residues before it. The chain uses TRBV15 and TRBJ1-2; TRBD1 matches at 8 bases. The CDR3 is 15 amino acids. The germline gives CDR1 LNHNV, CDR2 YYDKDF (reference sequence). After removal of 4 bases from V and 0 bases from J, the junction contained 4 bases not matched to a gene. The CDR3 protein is CATSKGQGANYGYTF. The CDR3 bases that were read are TGTGCCACCAGCAAAGGACAGGGAGCTAACTATGGC.

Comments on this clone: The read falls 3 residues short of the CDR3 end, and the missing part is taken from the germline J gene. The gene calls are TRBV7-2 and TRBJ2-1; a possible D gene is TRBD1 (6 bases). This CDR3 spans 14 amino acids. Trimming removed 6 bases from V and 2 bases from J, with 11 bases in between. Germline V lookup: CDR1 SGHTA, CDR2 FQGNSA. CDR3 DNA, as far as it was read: TGTGCCAGCAGTTTCCGGGACACCTACAATGAG. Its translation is CASSFRDTYNE. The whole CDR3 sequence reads CASSFRDTYNEQFF. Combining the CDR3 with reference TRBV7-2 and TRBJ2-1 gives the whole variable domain GAGVSQSPSNKVTEKGKDVELRCDPISGHTALYWYRQSLGQGLEFLIYFQGNSAPDKSGLPSDRFSAERTGGSVSTLTIQRTQQEDSAVYLCASSFRDTYNEQFFGPGTRLTVL.

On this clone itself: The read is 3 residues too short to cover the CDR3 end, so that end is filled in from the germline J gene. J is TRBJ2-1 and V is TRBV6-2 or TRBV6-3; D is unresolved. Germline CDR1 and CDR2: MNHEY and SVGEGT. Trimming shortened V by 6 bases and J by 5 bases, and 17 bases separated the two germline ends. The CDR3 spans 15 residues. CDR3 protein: CASRTLETLNNEQFF. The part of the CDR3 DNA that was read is TGTGCCAGCAGGACACTCGAGACATTAAACAATGAG.

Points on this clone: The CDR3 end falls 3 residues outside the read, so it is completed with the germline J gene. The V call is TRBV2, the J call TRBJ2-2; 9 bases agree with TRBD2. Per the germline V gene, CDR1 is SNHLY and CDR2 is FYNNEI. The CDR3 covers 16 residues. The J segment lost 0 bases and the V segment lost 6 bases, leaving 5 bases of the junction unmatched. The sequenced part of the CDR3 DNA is TGTGCCAGCAGACGTACTAGCGGGTCGAACACCGGGGAG. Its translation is CASRRTSGSNTGE. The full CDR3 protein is CASRRTSGSNTGELFF.

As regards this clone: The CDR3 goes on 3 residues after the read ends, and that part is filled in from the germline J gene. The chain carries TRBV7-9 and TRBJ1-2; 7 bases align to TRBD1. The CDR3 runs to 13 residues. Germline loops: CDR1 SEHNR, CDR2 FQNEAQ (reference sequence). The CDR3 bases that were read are TGTGCCAGCAGTTCAATCAGACAGGGTCAC. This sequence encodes CASSSIRQGH. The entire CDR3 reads CASSSIRQGHYTF.

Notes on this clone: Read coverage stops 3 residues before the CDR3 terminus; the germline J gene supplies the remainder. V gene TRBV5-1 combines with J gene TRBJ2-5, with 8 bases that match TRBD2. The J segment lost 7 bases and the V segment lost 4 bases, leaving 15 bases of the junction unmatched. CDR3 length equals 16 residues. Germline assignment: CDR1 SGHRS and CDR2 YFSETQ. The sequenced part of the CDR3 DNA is TGCGCCAGCAGCGCACGAAGCGGGGGCGGGGGTCGGACC. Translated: CASSARSGGGGRT. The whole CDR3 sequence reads CASSARSGGGGRTQYF.

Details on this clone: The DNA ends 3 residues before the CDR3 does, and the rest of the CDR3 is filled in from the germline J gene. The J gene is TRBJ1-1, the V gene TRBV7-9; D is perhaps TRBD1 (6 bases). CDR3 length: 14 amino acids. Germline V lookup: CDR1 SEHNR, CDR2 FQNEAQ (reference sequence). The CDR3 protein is CASSLVRGADTAFF. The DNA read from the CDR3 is TGTGCCAGCAGCTTAGTCAGGGGCGCGGATACG.

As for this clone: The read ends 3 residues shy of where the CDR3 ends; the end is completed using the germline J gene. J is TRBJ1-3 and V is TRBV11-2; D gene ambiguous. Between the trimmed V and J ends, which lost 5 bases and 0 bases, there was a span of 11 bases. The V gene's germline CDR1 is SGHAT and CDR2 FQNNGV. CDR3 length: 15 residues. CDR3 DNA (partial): TGTGCCAGCAGCCTGACAACGAGCTCTGGAAACACC. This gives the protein CASSLTTSSGNT. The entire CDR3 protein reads CASSLTTSSGNTIYF.

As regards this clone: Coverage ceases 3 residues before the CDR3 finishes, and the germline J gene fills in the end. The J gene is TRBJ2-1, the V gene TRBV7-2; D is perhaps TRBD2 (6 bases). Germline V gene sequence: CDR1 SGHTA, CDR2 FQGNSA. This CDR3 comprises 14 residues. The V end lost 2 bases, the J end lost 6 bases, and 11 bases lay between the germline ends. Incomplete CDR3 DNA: TGTGCCAGCAGCTTAAGGGCTAGCGTCAATGAG. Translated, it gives CASSLRASVNE. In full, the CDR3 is CASSLRASVNEQFF.

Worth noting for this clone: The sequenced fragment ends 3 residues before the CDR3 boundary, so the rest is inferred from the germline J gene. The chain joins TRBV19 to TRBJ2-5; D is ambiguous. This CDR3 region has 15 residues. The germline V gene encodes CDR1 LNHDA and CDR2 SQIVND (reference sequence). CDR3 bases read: TGTGCCAGTAATTACGGCGGCTCCCCTCTAGATACC. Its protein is CASNYGGSPLDT. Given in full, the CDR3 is CASNYGGSPLDTQYF.